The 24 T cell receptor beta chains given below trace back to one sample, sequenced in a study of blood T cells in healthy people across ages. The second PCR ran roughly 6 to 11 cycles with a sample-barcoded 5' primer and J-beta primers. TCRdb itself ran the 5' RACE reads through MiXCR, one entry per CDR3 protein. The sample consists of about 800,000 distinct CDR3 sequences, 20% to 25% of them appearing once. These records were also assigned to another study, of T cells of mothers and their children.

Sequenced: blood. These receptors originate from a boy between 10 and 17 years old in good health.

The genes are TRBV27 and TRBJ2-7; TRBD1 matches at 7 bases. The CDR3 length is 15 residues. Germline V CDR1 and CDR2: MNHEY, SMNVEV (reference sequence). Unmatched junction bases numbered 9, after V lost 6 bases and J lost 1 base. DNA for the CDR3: TGTGCCAGCAGCCCGACAGGGAAGGTTTCCTACGAGCAGTACTTC. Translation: CASSPTGKVSYEQYF.

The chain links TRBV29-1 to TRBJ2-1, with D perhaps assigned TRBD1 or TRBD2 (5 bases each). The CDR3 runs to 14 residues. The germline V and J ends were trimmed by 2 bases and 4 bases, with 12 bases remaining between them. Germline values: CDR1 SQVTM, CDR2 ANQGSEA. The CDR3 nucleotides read TGCAGCGTTGAACCCAGGGACCAGTACAATGAGCAGTTCTTC. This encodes CSVEPRDQYNEQFF.

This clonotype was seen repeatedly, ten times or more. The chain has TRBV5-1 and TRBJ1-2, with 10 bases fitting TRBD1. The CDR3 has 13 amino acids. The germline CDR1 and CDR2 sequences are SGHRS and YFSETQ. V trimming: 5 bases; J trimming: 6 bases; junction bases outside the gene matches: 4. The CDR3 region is CASRQGTGDGYTF. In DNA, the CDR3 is TGCGCCAGCAGACAAGGGACAGGGGATGGCTACACCTTC.

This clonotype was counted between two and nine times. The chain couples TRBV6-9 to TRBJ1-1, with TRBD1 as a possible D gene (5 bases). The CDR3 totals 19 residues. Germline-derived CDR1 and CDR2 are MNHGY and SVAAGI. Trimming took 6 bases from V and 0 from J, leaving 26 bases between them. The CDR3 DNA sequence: TGTGCCAGCAGGACCGTTCTGGGGTCCCCTCAGGGATTGAACACTGAAGCTTTCTTT. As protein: CASRTVLGSPQGLNTEAFF.

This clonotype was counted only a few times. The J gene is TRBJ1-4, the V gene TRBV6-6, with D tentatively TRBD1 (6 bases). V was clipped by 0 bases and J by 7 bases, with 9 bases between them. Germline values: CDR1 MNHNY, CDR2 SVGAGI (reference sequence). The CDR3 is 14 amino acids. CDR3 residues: CASSYSLTGEKLFF. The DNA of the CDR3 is TGTGCCAGCAGTTACTCTTTGACAGGTGAAAAACTGTTTTTT.

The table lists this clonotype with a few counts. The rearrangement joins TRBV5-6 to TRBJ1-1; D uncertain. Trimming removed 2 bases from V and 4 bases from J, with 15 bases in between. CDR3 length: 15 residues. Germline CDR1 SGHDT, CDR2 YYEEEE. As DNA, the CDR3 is TGTGCCAGCAGCTTTTCTGGGATCCGAGGCACTGAAGCTTTCTTT. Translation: CASSFSGIRGTEAFF.

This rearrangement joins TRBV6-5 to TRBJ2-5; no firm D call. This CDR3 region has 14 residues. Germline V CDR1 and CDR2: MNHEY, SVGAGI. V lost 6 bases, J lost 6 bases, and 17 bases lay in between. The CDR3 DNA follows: TGTGCCAGCAGCCGTCTGGGGATAGCCCAGACCCAGTACTTC. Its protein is CASSRLGIAQTQYF.

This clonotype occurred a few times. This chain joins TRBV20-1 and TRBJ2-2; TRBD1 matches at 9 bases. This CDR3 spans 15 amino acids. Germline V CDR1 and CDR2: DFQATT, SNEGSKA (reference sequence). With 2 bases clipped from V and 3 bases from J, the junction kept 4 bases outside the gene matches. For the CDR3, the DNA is TGCAGTGCTAGAACCGGGACAGGGTACACCGGGGAGCTGTTTTTT. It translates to CSARTGTGYTGELFF.

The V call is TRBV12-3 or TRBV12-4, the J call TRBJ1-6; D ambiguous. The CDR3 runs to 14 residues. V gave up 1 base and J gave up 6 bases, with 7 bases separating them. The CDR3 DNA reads TGTGCCAGCAGTTTAGAACCGCCTAATTCACCCCTCCACTTT. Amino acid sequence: CASSLEPPNSPLHF.

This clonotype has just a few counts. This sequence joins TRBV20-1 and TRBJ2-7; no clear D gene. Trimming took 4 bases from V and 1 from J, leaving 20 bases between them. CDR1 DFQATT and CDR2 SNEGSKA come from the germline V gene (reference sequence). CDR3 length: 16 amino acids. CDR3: CSAIAQDRPISYEQYF. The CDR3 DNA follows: TGCAGTGCTATAGCCCAGGACCGACCTATTTCCTACGAGCAGTACTTC.

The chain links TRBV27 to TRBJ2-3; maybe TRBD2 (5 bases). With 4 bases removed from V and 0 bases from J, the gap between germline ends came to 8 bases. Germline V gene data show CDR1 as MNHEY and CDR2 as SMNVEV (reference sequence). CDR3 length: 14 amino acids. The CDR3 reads CASSWRGSTDTQYF. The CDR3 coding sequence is TGTGCCAGCAGTTGGCGAGGGAGCACAGATACGCAGTATTTT.

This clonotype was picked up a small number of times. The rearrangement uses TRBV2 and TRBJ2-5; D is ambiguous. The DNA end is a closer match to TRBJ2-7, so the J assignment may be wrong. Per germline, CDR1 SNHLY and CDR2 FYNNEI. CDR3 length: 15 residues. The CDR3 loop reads CASSEFRRVLLEQYF. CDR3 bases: TGTGCCAGCAGTGAATTTCGTAGGGTCTTGCTCGAGCAGTACTTC.

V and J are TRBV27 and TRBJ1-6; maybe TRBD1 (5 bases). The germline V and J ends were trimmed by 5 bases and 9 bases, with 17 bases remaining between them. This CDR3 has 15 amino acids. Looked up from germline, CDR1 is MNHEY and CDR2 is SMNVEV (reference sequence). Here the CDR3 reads CASSTGLPGISPLHF. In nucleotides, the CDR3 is TGTGCCAGCAGTACGGGACTCCCGGGGATTTCACCCCTCCACTTT.

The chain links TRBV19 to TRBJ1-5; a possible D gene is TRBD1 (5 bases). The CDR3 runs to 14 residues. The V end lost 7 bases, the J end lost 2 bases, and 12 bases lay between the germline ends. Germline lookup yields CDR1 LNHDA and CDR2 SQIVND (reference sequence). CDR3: CASITGLRNQPQHF. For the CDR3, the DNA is TGTGCCAGTATAACAGGTCTTCGCAATCAGCCCCAGCATTTT. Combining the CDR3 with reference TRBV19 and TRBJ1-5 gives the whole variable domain DGGITQSPKYLFRKEGQNVTLSCEQNLNHDAMYWYRQDPGQGLRLIYYSQIVNDFQKGDIAEGYSVSREKKESFPLTVTSAQKNPTAFYLCASITGLRNQPQHFGDGTRLSIL.

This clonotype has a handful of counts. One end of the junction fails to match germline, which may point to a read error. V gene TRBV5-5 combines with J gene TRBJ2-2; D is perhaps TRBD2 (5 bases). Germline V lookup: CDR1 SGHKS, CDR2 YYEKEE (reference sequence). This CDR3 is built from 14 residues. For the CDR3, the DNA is TGTGCCAGCAGCTTGTCTAGATGGACCGGGGAACTGTTTTTT. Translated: CASSLSRWTGELFF.

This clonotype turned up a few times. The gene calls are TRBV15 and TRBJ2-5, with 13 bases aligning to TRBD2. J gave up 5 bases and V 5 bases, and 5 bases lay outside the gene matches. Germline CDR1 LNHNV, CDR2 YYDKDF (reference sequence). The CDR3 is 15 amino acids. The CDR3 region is CATSGLAGEGETQYF. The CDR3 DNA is TGTGCCACCAGCGGACTAGCGGGAGAGGGGGAGACCCAGTACTTC.

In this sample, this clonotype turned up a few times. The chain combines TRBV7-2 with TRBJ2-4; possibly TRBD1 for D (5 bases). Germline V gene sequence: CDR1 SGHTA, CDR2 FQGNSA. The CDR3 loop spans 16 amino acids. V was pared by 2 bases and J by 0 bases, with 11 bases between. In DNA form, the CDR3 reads TGTGCCAGCAGCTTAACAGGCCTCATAGCCAAAAACATTCAGTACTTC. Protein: CASSLTGLIAKNIQYF.

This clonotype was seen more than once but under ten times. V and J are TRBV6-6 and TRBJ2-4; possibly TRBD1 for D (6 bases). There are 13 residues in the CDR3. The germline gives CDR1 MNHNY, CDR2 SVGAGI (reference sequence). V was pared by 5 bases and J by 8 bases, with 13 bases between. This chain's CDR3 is CASSRPPGDIQYF. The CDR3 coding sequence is TGTGCCAGCAGTCGACCTCCAGGGGACATTCAGTACTTC.

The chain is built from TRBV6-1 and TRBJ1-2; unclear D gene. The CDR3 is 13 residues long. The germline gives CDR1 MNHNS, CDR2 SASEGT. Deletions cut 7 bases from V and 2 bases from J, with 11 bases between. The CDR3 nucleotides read TGTGCCAGCATTCGATTAGGAAACTATGGCTACACCTTC. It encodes CASIRLGNYGYTF.

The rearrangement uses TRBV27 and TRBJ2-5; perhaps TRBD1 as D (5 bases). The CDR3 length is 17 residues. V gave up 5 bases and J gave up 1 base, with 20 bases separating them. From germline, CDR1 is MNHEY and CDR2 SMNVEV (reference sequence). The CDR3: CASSPRTTRLVQETQYF. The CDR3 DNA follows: TGTGCCAGCAGTCCTCGGACAACCCGGTTGGTCCAAGAGACCCAGTACTTC.

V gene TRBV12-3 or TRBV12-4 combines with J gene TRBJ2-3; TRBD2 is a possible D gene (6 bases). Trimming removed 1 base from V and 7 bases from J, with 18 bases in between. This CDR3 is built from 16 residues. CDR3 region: CASSLEQIAAGNTQYF. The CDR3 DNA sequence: TGTGCCAGCAGTTTAGAGCAGATAGCGGCCGGTAATACGCAGTATTTT.

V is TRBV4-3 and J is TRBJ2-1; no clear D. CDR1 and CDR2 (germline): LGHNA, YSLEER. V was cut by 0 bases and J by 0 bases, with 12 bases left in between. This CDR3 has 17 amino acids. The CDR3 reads CASSQDWLLSSYNEQFF. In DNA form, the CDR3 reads TGCGCCAGCAGCCAAGATTGGCTCTTGAGCTCCTACAATGAGCAGTTCTTC.

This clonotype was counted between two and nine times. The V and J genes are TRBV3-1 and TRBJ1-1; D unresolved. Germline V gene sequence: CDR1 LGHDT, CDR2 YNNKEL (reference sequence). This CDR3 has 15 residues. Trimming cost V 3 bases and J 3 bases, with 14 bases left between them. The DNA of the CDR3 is TGTGCCAGCAGCCACTCTCTATTGATTCACACTGAAGCTTTCTTT. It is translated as CASSHSLLIHTEAFF.

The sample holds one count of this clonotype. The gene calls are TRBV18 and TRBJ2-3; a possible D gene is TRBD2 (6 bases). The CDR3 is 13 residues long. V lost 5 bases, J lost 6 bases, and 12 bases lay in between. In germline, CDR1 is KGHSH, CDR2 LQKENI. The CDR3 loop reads CASSAPGDDTQYF. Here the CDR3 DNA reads TGTGCCAGCTCAGCTCCGGGGGATGATACGCAGTATTTT.